The 24 T cell receptor beta chains presented below share a single source sample, sequenced in a study of preoperative IRX-2 immunotherapy in early breast cancer. Treatment given: preoperative locoregional IRX-2 cytokine immunotherapy. The table came from immunoSEQ multiplex PCR; TCRdb's copy has only in-frame clones and leaves some out. The sample shows around 40,000 clones, 85% to 95% of them seen only once. Sequencing used tumor tissue, obtained after IRX-2 immunotherapy. Source of these receptors: a human donor with breast cancer.

V gene TRBV29-1 combines with J gene TRBJ1-2; TRBD1 is a possible D gene (6 bases). Trimming took off 6 bases at V and 6 bases at J, with 11 bases between the two ends. Germline assignment: CDR1 SQVTM and CDR2 ANQGSEA. CDR3 length equals 11 residues. The CDR3 region has the DNA TGCAGCGTCGTCCACAGGGATGGCTACACCTTC. This sequence encodes CSVVHRDGYTF.

The chain recombines TRBV6-1 with TRBJ1-5; the D is unclear. The CDR3 covers 13 residues. V was shortened by 8 bases and J by 4 bases, with 12 bases between the two germline ends. Germline values: CDR1 MNHNS, CDR2 SASEGT. DNA for the CDR3: TGTGCCAGCGGCGGCCAGATTAATCAGCCCCAGCATTTT. Its translation: CASGGQINQPQHF.

This chain links TRBV28 with TRBJ2-7; the D gene is possibly TRBD2 (7 bases). V shed 9 bases and J shed 4 bases, with 22 bases lying between them. There are 15 residues in the CDR3. Germline V CDR1 and CDR2: MDHEN, SYDVKM. The CDR3 region has the DNA TGTGCCAGTAAACGGGGAGGGGAGGGGGGATACGAGCAGTACTTC. The encoded protein is CASKRGGEGGYEQYF.

The chain carries TRBV19 and TRBJ1-4, with D possibly matching TRBD1 (6 bases). This CDR3 spans 13 amino acids. The germline V and J ends were trimmed by 9 bases and 6 bases, with 14 bases remaining between them. Germline V gene sequence: CDR1 LNHDA, CDR2 SQIVND (reference sequence). This CDR3 is CASRNTGYEKLFF. The CDR3 DNA sequence: TGTGCCAGCAGAAATACAGGGTATGAAAAACTGTTTTTT.

The rearrangement uses TRBV4-1 and TRBJ1-4; the D gene is possibly TRBD1 (6 bases). V dropped 5 bases and J dropped 3 bases, with 13 bases sitting between them. CDR1 and CDR2 (germline): MGHRA, YSYEKL. The CDR3 is 15 amino acids. The CDR3 DNA is TGCGCCAGCAGCAAACCCGGACAGTCTAATGAAAAACTGTTTTTT. This translates into CASSKPGQSNEKLFF.

The chain carries TRBV4-3 and TRBJ2-1, with no clear D. V was pared by 0 bases and J by 2 bases, with 8 bases between. The CDR3 is made up of 15 amino acids. The germline V gene encodes CDR1 LGHNA and CDR2 YSLEER. The CDR3 DNA sequence: TGCGCCAGCAGCCAAGATGATAGACCCTACAATGAGCAGTTCTTC. It specifies CASSQDDRPYNEQFF.

The chain has TRBV20-1 and TRBJ1-1; D may be TRBD1 (5 bases). V was cut by 5 bases and J by 6 bases, with 10 bases left in between. CDR1 and CDR2 (germline): DFQATT, SNEGSKA (reference sequence). This CDR3 is built from 11 residues. The CDR3, as DNA: TGCAGTGCTTGGCCGACAGCTGAAGCTTTCTTT. As protein: CSAWPTAEAFF.

The chain recombines TRBV28 with TRBJ2-2, with D maybe TRBD2 (6 bases). Trimming pared 11 bases from V and 2 bases from J, leaving 12 bases between. The CDR3 has 13 residues. Germline CDR1 and CDR2: MDHEN and SYDVKM. CDR3 residues: CAARDHNTGELFF. The CDR3 coding sequence is TGTGCCGCGCGGGACCACAACACCGGGGAGCTGTTTTTT.

This rearrangement joins TRBV7-9 to TRBJ1-4; no definite D call. Trimming cost V 2 bases and J 8 bases, with 12 bases left between them. CDR1 is SEHNR, CDR2 FQNEAQ, per germline (reference sequence). CDR3 length: 14 residues. CDR3 loop: CASSLQNLGEKLFF. Written as DNA, the CDR3 is TGTGCCAGCAGCTTACAGAATCTGGGGGAAAAACTGTTTTTT. The full variable domain, rest sourced from reference TRBV7-9 and TRBJ1-4, is DTGVSQNPRHKITKRGQNVTFRCDPISEHNRLYWYRQTLGQGPEFLTYFQNEAQLEKSRLLSDRFSAERPKGSFSTLEIQRTEQGDSAMYLCASSLQNLGEKLFFGSGTQLSVL.

The table lists this clone with a count of one. The chain links TRBV7-9 to TRBJ2-5; 10 bases fit TRBD2. The CDR3 loop spans 15 amino acids. The germline gives CDR1 SEHNR, CDR2 FQNEAQ (reference sequence). J gave up 6 bases and V 1 base, and 5 bases lay outside the gene matches. The CDR3: CASSLVASGGKTQYF. In DNA, the CDR3 is TGTGCCAGCAGCTTAGTCGCTAGCGGGGGAAAGACCCAGTACTTC.

The V and J genes are TRBV6-6 and TRBJ2-3; 11 bases align to TRBD2. Losses at the gene ends were 7 bases for V and 5 bases for J; bases not matched to a gene: 8. CDR1 and CDR2 from the germline V gene are MNHNY and SVGAGI (reference sequence). The CDR3 runs 15 residues. CDR3 loop: CASTSTSGVQDTQYF. The DNA of the CDR3 is TGTGCCAGCACCTCGACTAGCGGGGTTCAAGATACGCAGTATTTT.

This chain uses TRBV9 with TRBJ2-3; D unclear. This CDR3 contains 14 residues. The V gene's germline CDR1 is SGDLS and CDR2 YYNGEE. Trimming pared 3 bases from V and 2 bases from J, leaving 10 bases between. The CDR3 protein is CASSADTFTDTQYF. In DNA form, the CDR3 reads TGTGCCAGCAGCGCCGACACCTTCACAGATACGCAGTATTTT.

The rearrangement links TRBV5-1 to TRBJ1-4, with TRBD1 matching over 7 bases. This CDR3 spans 18 amino acids. Trimming cost V 1 base and J 2 bases; bases outside gene matches: 11. The germline CDR1 and CDR2 sequences are SGHRS and YFSETQ. CDR3 nucleotides: TGCGCCAGCAGCTTGCCCGTCACAGGGGCGGCTACTAATGAAAAACTGTTTTTT. This gives the protein CASSLPVTGAATNEKLFF. The full variable domain, with the rest looked up from reference TRBV5-1 and TRBJ1-4, is KAGVTQTPRYLIKTRGQQVTLSCSPISGHRSVSWYQQTPGQGLQFLFEYFSETQRNKGNFPGRFSGRQFSNSRSEMNVSTLELGDSALYLCASSLPVTGAATNEKLFFGSGTQLSVL.

The V and J genes are TRBV6-5 and TRBJ2-3; D is possibly TRBD1 or TRBD2 (5 bases each). CDR1 and CDR2 from the germline V gene are MNHEY and SVGAGI. The CDR3 sequence is 15 residues long. V shed 4 bases and J shed 2 bases, with 13 bases lying between them. CDR3 coding DNA: TGTGCCAGCAGTTCGGGACGAACAATCACAGATACGCAGTATTTT. Amino acid sequence: CASSSGRTITDTQYF.

J is TRBJ1-5 and V is TRBV7-2, with D possibly matching TRBD1 (6 bases). Trimming took 3 bases from V and 7 from J, leaving 13 bases between them. This CDR3 is built from 14 residues. Germline-derived CDR1 and CDR2 are SGHTA and FQGNSA. This CDR3 is CASSLQGLEQPQHF. DNA of the CDR3: TGTGCCAGCAGCTTGCAGGGGTTGGAGCAGCCCCAGCATTTT. Looking up the rest from reference TRBV7-2 and TRBJ1-5 gives the full variable domain: GAGVSQSPSNKVTEKGKDVELRCDPISGHTALYWYRQSLGQGLEFLIYFQGNSAPDKSGLPSDRFSAERTGGSVSTLTIQRTQQEDSAVYLCASSLQGLEQPQHFGDGTRLSIL.

The V gene is TRBV11-2, the J gene TRBJ1-3; D uncertain. Germline V lookup: CDR1 SGHAT, CDR2 FQNNGV. The CDR3 loop spans 14 amino acids. V dropped 0 bases and J dropped 3 bases, with 6 bases sitting between them. The CDR3 spells CASSLDVGGNTIYF. The CDR3 DNA reads TGTGCCAGCAGCTTAGACGTCGGTGGAAACACCATATATTTT.

The CDR3 protein is CASSLSPLAGVYEQYF. DNA for the CDR3: TGTGCCAGCAGCTTATCGCCGCTAGCGGGGGTTTACGAGCAGTACTTC. The chain is built from TRBV7-2 and TRBJ2-7; 10 nucleotides line up with TRBD2. Germline V gives CDR1 SGHTA, CDR2 FQGNSA. There are 16 residues in the CDR3. Trimming at V came to 2 bases and at J to 4 bases, leaving 8 bases not matched to a gene.

This chain links TRBV30 with TRBJ2-2; possible D gene TRBD2, 6 bases. The CDR3 totals 16 residues. Germline V lookup: CDR1 GTSNPN, CDR2 SVGIG (reference sequence). The V gene lost 5 bases and the J gene lost 1 base, with 17 bases spanning the gap. The chain's CDR3 is CAWGALAWVNTGELFF. In DNA form, the CDR3 reads TGTGCCTGGGGGGCTCTAGCGTGGGTGAACACCGGGGAGCTGTTTTTT.

The gene calls are TRBV6-5 and TRBJ1-1, with D perhaps TRBD1 (6 bases). This CDR3 is built from 13 residues. Trimming removed 8 bases at V and 4 bases at J, with 14 bases between. Germline V gene data show CDR1 as MNHEY and CDR2 as SVGAGI. As DNA, the CDR3 is TGTGCCAGCCTACGGGGCAGGGGCACTGAAGCTTTCTTT. Encoded protein: CASLRGRGTEAFF.

V gene TRBV6-5 combines with J gene TRBJ1-6; a weak D match, TRBD1 (5 bases). This CDR3 is built from 15 residues. V lost 4 bases, J lost 5 bases, and 12 bases lay in between. CDR1 is MNHEY and CDR2 is SVGAGI in the germline V gene. CDR3 in DNA: TGTGCCAGCAGTTCCAACGGGGCCGATAATTCACCCCTCCACTTT. Protein sequence: CASSSNGADNSPLHF.

The chain has TRBV20-1 and TRBJ2-7; D is unresolved. The CDR3 length is 11 residues. Germline CDR1 and CDR2: DFQATT and SNEGSKA (reference sequence). Trimming took 6 bases from V and 5 from J, leaving 11 bases between them. CDR3 protein: CSASVIHEQYF. The CDR3 coding sequence is TGCAGTGCCAGTGTTATTCACGAGCAGTACTTC.

The chain links TRBV27 to TRBJ1-2; D is perhaps TRBD1 (5 bases). V gave up 6 bases and J gave up 5 bases, with 16 bases separating them. This CDR3 has 14 amino acids. Germline V gene sequence: CDR1 MNHEY, CDR2 SMNVEV (reference sequence). The CDR3 sequence is CASSPGGGSYGYTF. DNA for the CDR3: TGTGCCAGCAGCCCAGGCGGGGGTTCGTATGGCTACACCTTC.

The chain uses TRBV5-6 and TRBJ1-1; 9 bases are shared with TRBD1. The CDR3 spans 17 residues. Per germline, CDR1 SGHDT and CDR2 YYEEEE. Trimming removed 0 bases from V and 0 bases from J; junction bases left unmatched: 6. The CDR3 spells CASSLGQGDRLNTEAFF. Written as DNA, the CDR3 is TGTGCCAGCAGCTTGGGACAGGGGGACCGATTGAACACTGAAGCTTTCTTT.

The rearrangement links TRBV6-6 to TRBJ2-3; 8 bases are shared with TRBD2. From germline, CDR1 is MNHNY and CDR2 SVGAGI (reference sequence). The ends lost 7 bases at V and 11 bases at J; junction bases unmatched: 11. This CDR3 is 13 amino acids long. As DNA, the CDR3 is TGTGCCAGCACCAACCCCCGGACTAGCTTGCAGTATTTT. Encoded protein: CASTNPRTSLQYF.